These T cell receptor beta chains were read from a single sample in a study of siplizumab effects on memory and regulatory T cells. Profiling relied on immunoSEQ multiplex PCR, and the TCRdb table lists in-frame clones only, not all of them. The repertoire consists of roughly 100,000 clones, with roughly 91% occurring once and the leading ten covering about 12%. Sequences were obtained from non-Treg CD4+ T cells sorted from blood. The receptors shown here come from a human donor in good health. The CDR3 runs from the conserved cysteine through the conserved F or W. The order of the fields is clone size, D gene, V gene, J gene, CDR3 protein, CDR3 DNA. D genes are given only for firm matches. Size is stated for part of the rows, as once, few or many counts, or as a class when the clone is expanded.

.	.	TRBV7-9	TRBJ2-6	CASSTNPRVGSSGANVLTF	TGTGCCAGCAGCACGAACCCCAGGGTTGGAAGCTCTGGGGCCAACGTCCTGACTTTC
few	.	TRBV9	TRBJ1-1	CASSHIGARDTEAFF	TGTGCCAGCAGCCATATCGGGGCCCGGGACACTGAAGCTTTCTTT
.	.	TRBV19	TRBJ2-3	CASSIGLDRDTQYF	TGTGCCAGTAGTATAGGATTAGACAGAGATACGCAGTATTTT
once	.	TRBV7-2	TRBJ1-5	CASSLFQNSNQPQHF	TGTGCCAGCAGCTTATTTCAGAATAGCAATCAGCCCCAGCATTTT
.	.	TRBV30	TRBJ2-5	CACNQGDQETQYF	TGTGCCTGCAATCAGGGAGACCAAGAGACCCAGTACTTC
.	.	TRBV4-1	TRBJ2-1	CASSPKKLDNEQFF	TGCGCCAGCAGCCCAAAAAAACTCGACAATGAGCAGTTCTTC
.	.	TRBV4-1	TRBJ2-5	CASSQGPGYQETQYF	TGCGCCAGCAGCCAAGGGCCAGGGTATCAAGAGACCCAGTACTTC
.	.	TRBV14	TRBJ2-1	CASSQEKAHRDFYNEQFF	TGTGCCAGCAGCCAAGAGAAAGCGCATCGGGACTTCTACAATGAGCAGTTCTTC
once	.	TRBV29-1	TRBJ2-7	CSVRPDAGHEQYF	TGCAGCGTCCGCCCGGACGCGGGACACGAGCAGTACTTC
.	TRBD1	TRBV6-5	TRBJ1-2	CASSWDRGIYTF	TGTGCCAGCAGTTGGGACAGGGGGATCTACACCTTC
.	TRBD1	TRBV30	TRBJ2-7	CAWRPGQALYEQYF	TGTGCCTGGAGGCCGGGACAGGCCCTCTACGAGCAGTACTTC
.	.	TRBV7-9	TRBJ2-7	CASSLGGEVGEQYF	TGTGCCAGCAGCTTAGGCGGGGAGGTCGGCGAGCAGTACTTC
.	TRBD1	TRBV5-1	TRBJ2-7	CASSLGQAGRGQYF	TGCGCCAGCAGCCTAGGACAGGCGGGCCGGGGTCAGTACTTC
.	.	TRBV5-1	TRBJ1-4	CASGTGTGNEKLFF	TGCGCCAGCGGGACCGGGACGGGTAATGAAAAACTGTTTTTT
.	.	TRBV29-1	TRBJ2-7	CSVVDSYEQYF	TGCAGCGTGGTGGACAGCTACGAGCAGTACTTC
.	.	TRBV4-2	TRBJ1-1	CASSHEVKGLAFF	TGTGCCAGCAGCCACGAAGTTAAGGGTTTGGCTTTCTTT
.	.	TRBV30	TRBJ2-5	CAWSPYRDLSGETQYF	TGTGCCTGGAGTCCTTACCGGGACCTTTCAGGAGAGACCCAGTACTTC
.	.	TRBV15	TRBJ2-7	CATSRDRGNSYEQYF	TGTGCCACCAGCAGAGATAGGGGCAACTCCTACGAGCAGTACTTC
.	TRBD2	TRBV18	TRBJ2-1	CASSLAGSSYNEQFF	TGTGCCAGCTCACTAGCGGGTAGCTCCTACAATGAGCAGTTCTTC
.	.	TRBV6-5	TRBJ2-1	CASSYSQPVNEQFF	TGTGCCAGCAGTTACTCCCAACCGGTCAATGAGCAGTTCTTC
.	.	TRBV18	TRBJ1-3	CASSRLTGPGNTIYF	TGTGCCAGCTCCCGTCTCACAGGGCCTGGAAACACCATATATTTT
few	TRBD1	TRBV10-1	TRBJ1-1	CASSEATGGNTEAFF	TGCGCCAGCAGTGAGGCGACAGGGGGGAACACTGAAGCTTTCTTT
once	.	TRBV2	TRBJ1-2	CASSVGINYGYTF	TGTGCCAGCAGTGTGGGAATTAACTATGGCTACACCTTC
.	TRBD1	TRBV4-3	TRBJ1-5	CASSQSLQDRGFNQPQHF	TGCGCCAGCAGCCAATCCTTGCAGGACAGGGGGTTCAATCAGCCCCAGCATTTT
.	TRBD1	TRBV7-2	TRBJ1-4	CASSKRQGIYEKLFF	TGTGCCAGCAGCAAACGACAGGGCATTTATGAAAAACTGTTTTTT
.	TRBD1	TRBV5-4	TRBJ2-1	CASSLKGDRGNEQFF	TGTGCCAGCAGCCTAAAGGGGGACAGAGGAAATGAGCAGTTCTTC
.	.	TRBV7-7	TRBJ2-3	CASSLGAGDTQYF	TGTGCTAGCAGCTTAGGTGCGGGAGATACGCAGTATTTT
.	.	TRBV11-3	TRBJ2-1	CASSSRQGIHEQFF	TGTGCCAGCAGCTCGCGGCAGGGTATACATGAGCAGTTCTTC
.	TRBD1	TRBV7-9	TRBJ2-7	CASSLEGDRAYEQYF	TGTGCCAGCAGCTTAGAGGGGGACAGGGCCTACGAGCAGTACTTC
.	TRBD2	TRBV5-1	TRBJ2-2	CASTASGSAFGELFF	TGCGCCAGCACCGCCAGCGGGAGCGCTTTCGGGGAGCTGTTTTTT
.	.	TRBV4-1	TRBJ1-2	CASSQSGRITNYGYTF	TGCGCCAGCAGCCAATCTGGACGGATTACTAACTATGGCTACACCTTC
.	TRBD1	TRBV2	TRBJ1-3	CASLRDRGGTIYF	TGTGCCAGTCTTCGGGACAGGGGAGGCACCATATATTTT
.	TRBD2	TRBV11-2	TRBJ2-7	CASSLWASGSYEQYF	TGTGCCAGCAGCTTATGGGCTAGCGGTTCCTACGAGCAGTACTTC
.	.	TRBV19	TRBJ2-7	CASSSGSFYEQYF	TGTGCCAGTAGTTCCGGGTCATTCTACGAGCAGTACTTC
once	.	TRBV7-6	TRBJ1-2	CASSAGDSPSYGYTF	TGTGCCAGCAGCGCAGGAGACAGCCCGAGCTATGGCTACACCTTC
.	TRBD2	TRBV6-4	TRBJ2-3	CASSYAGGRTDTQYF	TGTGCCAGCAGTTACGCGGGAGGGCGAACAGATACGCAGTATTTT
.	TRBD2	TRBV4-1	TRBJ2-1	CASSRLAGLVYEQFF	TGCGCCAGCAGCAGACTAGCGGGATTGGTGTATGAGCAGTTCTTC
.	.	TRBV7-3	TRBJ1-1	CASSLLRGAEAFF	TGTGCCAGCAGCTTACTTCGTGGCGCTGAAGCTTTCTTT
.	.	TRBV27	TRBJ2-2	CASTYRGGTGELFF	TGTGCCAGCACCTACAGGGGAGGGACCGGGGAGCTGTTTTTT
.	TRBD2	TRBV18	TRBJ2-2	CASSPTSGRNTGELFF	TGTGCCAGCTCACCTACTAGCGGGAGGAACACCGGGGAGCTGTTTTTT
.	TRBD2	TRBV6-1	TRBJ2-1	CASSGSVAGGPDEQFF	TGTGCCAGCAGTGGGTCAGTGGCGGGAGGGCCGGATGAGCAGTTCTTC
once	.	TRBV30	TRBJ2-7	CAWSVGPNYEQYF	TGTGCCTGGAGTGTAGGTCCTAACTACGAGCAGTACTTC
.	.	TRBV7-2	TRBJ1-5	CASSLAPVQSQPQHF	TGTGCCAGCAGCTTAGCGCCTGTACAGTCACAGCCCCAGCATTTT
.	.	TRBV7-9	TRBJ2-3	CASSLALTSLSTDTQYF	TGTGCCAGCAGCTTGGCATTAACTAGCCTAAGCACAGATACGCAGTATTTT
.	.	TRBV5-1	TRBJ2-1	CASRVERTNNEQFF	TGCGCCAGCAGGGTAGAACGGACTAACAATGAGCAGTTCTTC
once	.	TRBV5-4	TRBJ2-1	CASSFQGGNEQFF	TGTGCCAGCAGCTTCCAAGGGGGAAATGAGCAGTTCTTC
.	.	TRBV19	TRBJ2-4	CASSMRSTEKQYF	TGTGCCAGTAGTATGAGATCGACAGAAAAACAGTACTTC
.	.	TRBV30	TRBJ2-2	CAWTGRGLVNTGELFF	TGTGCCTGGACCGGCCGGGGACTTGTCAACACCGGGGAGCTGTTTTTT
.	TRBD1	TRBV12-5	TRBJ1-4	CASALGQASEKLFF	TGTGCTAGTGCCCTCGGACAGGCAAGTGAAAAACTGTTTTTT
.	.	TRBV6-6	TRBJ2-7	CASSSDYEQYF	TGTGCCAGCAGTTCTGACTACGAGCAGTACTTC
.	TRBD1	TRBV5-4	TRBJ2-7	CASSLRQGFGNEQYF	TGTGCCAGCAGCTTGAGACAGGGATTTGGCAACGAGCAGTACTTC
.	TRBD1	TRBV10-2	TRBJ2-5	CASTRRGQGGTQYF	TGCGCCAGCACCCGACGGGGACAGGGAGGGACCCAGTACTTC
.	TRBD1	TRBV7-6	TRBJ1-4	CASSFSGQGLVTNEKLFF	TGTGCCAGCAGCTTTAGTGGACAGGGGCTCGTTACTAATGAAAAACTGTTTTTT
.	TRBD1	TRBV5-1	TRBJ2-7	CASARPGQGAYEQYF	TGCGCCAGCGCCCGCCCTGGACAGGGGGCCTACGAGCAGTACTTC
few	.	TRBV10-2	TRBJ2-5	CASSQVGGREETQYF	TGCGCCAGCAGCCAAGTGGGGGGCCGGGAAGAGACCCAGTACTTC
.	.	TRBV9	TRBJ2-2	CASSPRTQNTGELFF	TGTGCCAGCAGCCCTAGGACACAGAACACCGGGGAGCTGTTTTTT
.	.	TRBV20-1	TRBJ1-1	CSARVNTEAFF	TGCAGTGCTAGGGTGAACACTGAAGCTTTCTTT
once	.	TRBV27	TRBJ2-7	CASSLSPPLGYGGGSSHEQYF	TGTGCCAGCAGTCTATCCCCCCCCCTTGGATATGGGGGCGGGAGTTCGCACGAGCAGTACTTC
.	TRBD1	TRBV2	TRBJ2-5	CASRTGEQETQYF	TGTGCCAGCAGGACAGGGGAACAAGAGACCCAGTACTTC
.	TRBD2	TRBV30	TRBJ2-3	CAWGRGSSTDTQYF	TGTGCCTGGGGGAGGGGCAGTAGCACAGATACGCAGTATTTT